Listed below are T cell receptor beta chains from one sample, sequenced in a study of shared T cell receptors in the human thymus. Generated by immunoSEQ multiplex PCR, the TCRdb table keeps only in-frame clones and is missing some. The table records hundreds of thousands of clones, roughly 88% of them present only once. This same sample was also taken into another study, of human thymus T cells.

Source material: thymocytes. These receptors all come from a boy younger than two with a congenital heart defect. Both conserved end residues are part of each CDR3. A D gene is named only where the DNA matches it firmly. Where a row states a size, it is once, few, many or the class of an expanded clone; other rows omit it.

d_call	v_call	cdr3_length	j_call	clone_size	cdr3_nt	cdr3_aa
TRBD2	TRBV7-9	15	TRBJ2-3	.	TGTGCCAGCAGCTCCGGGACTAGCGGCGCAGATACGCAGTATTTT	CASSSGTSGADTQYF
TRBD1	TRBV25-1	16	TRBJ1-4	.	TGTGCCAGCAGTCCTAAATGGGGGACAGGCGAGGAAAAACTGTTTTTT	CASSPKWGTGEEKLFF
TRBD2	TRBV29-1	15	TRBJ2-1	.	TGCAGCGTTTCTAGCGGGGCGAGCTCCTACAATGAGCAGTTCTTC	CSVSSGASSYNEQFF
.	TRBV11-2	14	TRBJ2-7	.	TGTGCCAGCAGCTTAGGTGAGGCCCTCGGGGAGCAGTACTTC	CASSLGEALGEQYF
TRBD2	TRBV19	19	TRBJ2-3	.	TGTGCCAGTAGTATCGTTGTTAGCGGGAGGGCCCTCTCCACAGATACGCAGTATTTT	CASSIVVSGRALSTDTQYF
.	TRBV6-5	15	TRBJ1-1	.	TGTGCCAGCAGTTACTCGGGGCAGGAGAACACTGAAGCTTTCTTT	CASSYSGQENTEAFF
TRBD1	TRBV7-2	12	TRBJ2-7	.	TGTGCCAGCAGCGGACAGGTGAACGAGCAGTACTTC	CASSGQVNEQYF
.	TRBV2	13	TRBJ1-2	.	TGTGCCAGCAGTGAAGACGGAGACTATGGCTACACCTTC	CASSEDGDYGYTF
.	TRBV10-1	15	TRBJ1-3	.	TGCGCCAGCAGTGAGACACCGTTCCCTGGAAACACCATATATTTT	CASSETPFPGNTIYF
TRBD2	TRBV4-3	17	TRBJ2-1	.	TGCGCCAGCAGCCAAGATAAGGCTAGCGGGCCTTACAATGAGCAGTTCTTC	CASSQDKASGPYNEQFF
.	TRBV9	14	TRBJ2-1	.	TGTGCCAGCAGCCCCGGGACTCTCTACAATGAGCAGTTCTTC	CASSPGTLYNEQFF
.	TRBV4-2	14	TRBJ2-2	few	TGTGCCAGCAGCCAAGATCCGGGAATAGGGGAGCTGTTTTTT	CASSQDPGIGELFF
TRBD2	TRBV6-1	15	TRBJ2-1	.	TGTGCCAGCAGCCTCATCTTAGCGGGACCTAATGAGCAGTTCTTC	CASSLILAGPNEQFF
.	TRBV21-1	11	TRBJ2-3	.	TGTGCCAGCACCCCAACAGATACGCAGTATTTT	CASTPTDTQYF
TRBD2	TRBV5-1	14	TRBJ2-1	.	TGCGCCAGCACCCGGGACTCGCGGGGGAATGAGCAGTTCTTC	CASTRDSRGNEQFF
TRBD1	TRBV19	19	TRBJ1-5	.	TGTGCCAGTAGTATAGTTCTGGGGGACAGGGCCCATAGCAATCAGCCCCAGCATTTT	CASSIVLGDRAHSNQPQHF
.	TRBV29-1	16	TRBJ2-7	.	TGCAGCATTCCCCCCGGCGGCCCCTGGCTCTCCTACGAGCAGTACTTC	CSIPPGGPWLSYEQYF
TRBD2	TRBV7-2	17	TRBJ2-1	.	TGTGCCACAGCGGGACTAGCGGGAGAAGTGGGCTACAATGAGCAGTTCTTC	CATAGLAGEVGYNEQFF
TRBD1	TRBV30	13	TRBJ1-5	.	TGTGCCTGGAGTGGACAGGGTCGACAGCCCCAGCATTTT	CAWSGQGRQPQHF
TRBD2	TRBV4-1	15	TRBJ2-5	.	TGCGCCAGCAGCCAAGTTCAGCCGGGAGGGGAGACCCAGTACTTC	CASSQVQPGGETQYF
TRBD2	TRBV28	15	TRBJ2-7	.	TGTGCCACCCTTCCTGGACTAGCGGTCTCCTACGAGCAGTACTTC	CATLPGLAVSYEQYF
TRBD1	TRBV12-5	15	TRBJ2-3	.	TGTGCTAGTGGTCCGGTGGACAGGAGCACAGATACGCAGTATTTT	CASGPVDRSTDTQYF
TRBD1	TRBV30	13	TRBJ2-3	.	TGTGCAGGGGGACAGGGGGGGCCAGATACGCAGTATTTT	CAGGQGGPDTQYF
TRBD2	TRBV5-8	17	TRBJ2-1	few	TGTGCCAGCAGCTTGACTAGCGCAAACGTCTCCTACAATGAGCAGTTCTTC	CASSLTSANVSYNEQFF
.	TRBV19	14	TRBJ1-1	.	TGTGCCAGTAGTACCACCCGGGAGAACACTGAAGCTTTCTTT	CASSTTRENTEAFF
.	TRBV25-1	14	TRBJ2-4	.	TGTGCCAGTTTGCCATCAGGGGCGCGGGACATTCAGTACTTC	CASLPSGARDIQYF
.	TRBV7-9	16	TRBJ2-1	.	TGTGCCAGCAGCCCCTCAGACGGAGGGGACTACAATGAGCAGTTCTTC	CASSPSDGGDYNEQFF
.	TRBV13	13	TRBJ2-7	.	TGTGCCAGCAGCTTAGGGGCAGGCTACGAGCAGTACTTC	CASSLGAGYEQYF
TRBD2	TRBV19	15	TRBJ2-7	few	TGTGCCAGTAGTATAGTTAGCGGGAGGCTGAACGAGCAGTACTTC	CASSIVSGRLNEQYF
.	TRBV29-1	13	TRBJ2-7	.	TGCAGCGCCACCCCATGGGGGGATGTCGAGCAGTACTTC	CSATPWGDVEQYF
.	TRBV27	15	TRBJ2-3	.	TGTGCCAGCAGCCAACTACCGACCAGCACAGATACGCAGTATTTT	CASSQLPTSTDTQYF
TRBD2	TRBV15	17	TRBJ2-2	.	TGTGCCACCAGGGGAGGGAGGCCTACCCCGGACACCGGGGAGCTGTTTTTT	CATRGGRPTPDTGELFF
TRBD2	TRBV11-2	17	TRBJ2-2	once	TGTGCCAGCACCCCCCCGGGACTAGCGGGGGTATCGGGGGAGCTGTTTTTT	CASTPPGLAGVSGELFF
.	TRBV5-6	15	TRBJ1-5	.	TGTGCCAGCAGCTTTCGAGGGTCAAGCAATCAGCCCCAGCATTTT	CASSFRGSSNQPQHF
.	TRBV7-9	16	TRBJ2-6	.	TGTGCCAGCAGCTTGGGGACTTTTTCTGGGGCCAACGTCCTGACTTTC	CASSLGTFSGANVLTF
.	TRBV15	16	TRBJ2-1	.	TGTGCCACCAGCCTGATTTCTAGCGACTCCTACAATGAGCAGTTCTTC	CATSLISSDSYNEQFF
.	TRBV25-1	17	TRBJ2-6	.	TGTGCCAGCAGTGGGGAAAAAGACAGGACCGGGGCCAACGTCCTGACTTTC	CASSGEKDRTGANVLTF
TRBD2	TRBV2	17	TRBJ2-3	.	TGTGCCAGCAGGACCCCCCGACTAGCGGTAATCAAAGATACGCAGTATTTT	CASRTPRLAVIKDTQYF
.	TRBV4-2	15	TRBJ2-3	.	TGTGCCAGCAGCCAATGGGGCCTAGCGAAAGATACGCAGTATTTT	CASSQWGLAKDTQYF
.	TRBV5-1	14	TRBJ2-7	.	TGCGCCAGCAGCTGTCGGGACGGGAGCTACGAGCAGTACTTC	CASSCRDGSYEQYF
TRBD1	TRBV9	16	TRBJ1-2	.	TGTGCCAGCAGCGTAGAAACAGGGGTCTCACCCTATGGCTACACCTTC	CASSVETGVSPYGYTF
TRBD1	TRBV6-5	15	TRBJ2-3	.	TGTGCCAGCAGTCCGACAGGGCTCCTCACAGATACGCAGTATTTT	CASSPTGLLTDTQYF
TRBD2	TRBV10-1	19	TRBJ2-3	.	TGCGCCAGCAGTGAGTGGCCTAGCGGGAGGGCCCTCGGCACAGATACGCAGTATTTT	CASSEWPSGRALGTDTQYF
.	TRBV28	15	TRBJ2-7	.	TGTGCCAGCAGTTCACGACAGACCAGCTCCTACGAGCAGTACTTC	CASSSRQTSSYEQYF
.	TRBV19	15	TRBJ1-5	.	TGTGCCAGTAGTATTACGCAGGGGAACAATCAGCCCCAGCATTTT	CASSITQGNNQPQHF
.	TRBV4-3	14	TRBJ2-1	.	TGCGCCAGCGGAGAAACAGGTGTGGGCAATGAGCAGTTCTTC	CASGETGVGNEQFF
TRBD1	TRBV20-1	10	TRBJ1-1	.	TGCAGTGCGGCAGGGGGTGAAGCTTTCTTT	CSAAGGEAFF
.	TRBV5-1	15	TRBJ2-7	.	TGCGCCAGCAGCTTGGCCCGGAGGGGGGGGCACGAGCAGTACTTC	CASSLARRGGHEQYF
.	TRBV25-1	11	TRBJ2-3	.	TGTGCCAGCGGGGCCCCAGATACGCAGTATTTT	CASGAPDTQYF
TRBD2	TRBV10-1	17	TRBJ2-7	.	TGCGCCAGCACCCCCCCCAGAGGGACTAGCGGGAGCTACGAGCAGTACTTC	CASTPPRGTSGSYEQYF
.	TRBV6-1	17	TRBJ2-7	once	TGTGCCAGCAGTGTATACCAGGATGGTGGGAGCTCCTACGAGCAGTACTTC	CASSVYQDGGSSYEQYF